The clone carrying this T cell receptor beta chain was found many times. This sample stems from a study of blood T cell repertoires in COVID-19. Overall study context: There were acute and convalescent COVID-19 samples, and they came from the United States, Italy and Spain. Sample material is recorded as cDNA or gDNA derived from T cells, B-cell-depleted T cells, or PBMCs.

Participants spanned ages roughly 18 to 95 years and resided in 20 to 25 US areas. Membership in each cohort depended on participant-reported clinical history. Measured with immunoSEQ multiplex PCR; TCRdb has only the in-frame clones, and not every one. Among roughly 330,000 clones listed, approximately 89% were seen once. The clonotype was recovered from a woman between 25 and 40 years old who had recovered from COVID-19. Sequenced sample: PBMCs or T cells enriched from blood (not recorded which).

Written as DNA, the CDR3 is TGCGCCAGCAGCCCGGTGGAGGGCCTCTGGGACGAGCAGTACTTC. Its protein is CASSPVEGLWDEQYF. The gene calls are TRBV4-1 and TRBJ2-7; tentative D call: TRBD2 (6 bases). Germline CDR1 reads MGHRA; CDR2 reads YSYEKL. Deletions cut 4 bases from V and 5 bases from J, with 18 bases between. This CDR3 is 15 amino acids long.